The next 21 T cell receptor beta chains were all read from a single sample in a study of early T cells in non-severe SARS-CoV-2 infection. TCRdb analysed the 5' RACE reads with MiXCR anew, one entry per CDR3 protein. Seen here are under 80,000 distinct CDR3 sequences, 10% to 15% observed once, and the top ten hold approximately 4.6%. The sample consisted of whole blood. The receptors were gathered from an adult who was a healthcare worker with PCR-confirmed SARS-CoV-2 infection or an uninfected control (not recorded which).

Note on this clonotype: The junction departs from the called germline gene at one end, perhaps through a read error. The rearrangement joins TRBV5-1 to TRBJ2-7, with 11 nucleotides matching TRBD2. The CDR3 contains 17 residues. Germline V CDR1 and CDR2: SGHRS, YFSETQ. The CDR3 loop reads CTSSLLAGGGVSYEQYF. CDR3 bases: TGCACCAGCAGCTTGCTAGCGGGGGGCGGCGTATCCTACGAGCAGTACTTC. Filled out from reference TRBV5-1 and TRBJ2-7, the complete variable domain reads KAGVTQTPRYLIKTRGQQVTLSCSPISGHRSVSWYQQTPGQGLQFLFEYFSETQRNKGNFPGRFSGRQFSNSRSEMNVSTLELGDSALYLCTSSLLAGGGVSYEQYFGPGTRLTVT.

The rearrangement uses TRBV4-1 and TRBJ1-2, with a possible D match to TRBD1 (6 bases). This CDR3 has 16 residues. V lost 1 base, J lost 4 bases, and 16 bases lay in between. Germline-derived CDR1 and CDR2 are MGHRA and YSYEKL. CDR3 loop: CASSQGIGGDIYGYTF. The DNA of the CDR3 is TGCGCCAGCAGCCAAGGTATAGGGGGAGATATCTATGGCTACACCTTC.

This clonotype occurred many times. The CDR3, as DNA: TGCAGCGTTGAAGGGACAGGGCGGATCACTGAAGCTTTCTTT. It yields the protein CSVEGTGRITEAFF. J is TRBJ1-1 and V is TRBV29-1, with 8 bases aligning to TRBD1. V trimming: 1 base; J trimming: 4 bases; junction bases outside the gene matches: 5. The CDR3 length is 14 residues. Germline assignment: CDR1 SQVTM and CDR2 ANQGSEA.

This clonotype has just a few counts. The chain employs TRBV4-3 and TRBJ2-3, with D perhaps given as TRBD1 or TRBD2 (5 bases each). V lost 0 bases, J lost 3 bases, and 10 bases lay in between. This CDR3 region has 15 residues. Germline V lookup: CDR1 LGHNA, CDR2 YSLEER. DNA for the CDR3: TGCGCCAGCAGCCAAGAAGCGGACACAACAGATACGCAGTATTTT. The encoded protein is CASSQEADTTDTQYF.

In this sample, this clonotype turned up a few times. This rearrangement joins TRBV9 to TRBJ1-6; D unresolved. In germline, CDR1 is SGDLS, CDR2 YYNGEE. Trimming cost V 0 bases and J 7 bases, with 11 bases left between them. This CDR3 contains 15 residues. The CDR3 spells CASSVASGGNSPLHF. CDR3 DNA sequence: TGTGCCAGCAGCGTAGCTTCAGGTGGAAATTCACCCCTCCACTTT. Based on the CDR3 plus reference TRBV9 and TRBJ1-6, the full variable domain is DSGVTQTPKHLITATGQRVTLRCSPRSGDLSVYWYQQSLDQGLQFLIQYYNGEERAKGNILERFSAQQFPDLHSELNLSSLELGDSALYFCASSVASGGNSPLHFGNGTRLTVT.

V usage is TRBV29-1 and J usage is TRBJ2-3; no clear D gene. The CDR3 loop spans 14 amino acids. Germline V CDR1 and CDR2: SQVTM, ANQGSEA. Between the trimmed V and J ends, which lost 7 bases and 2 bases, there was a span of 16 bases. This CDR3 reads CSDSTPGFTDTQYF. CDR3 bases: TGCAGCGACTCAACTCCAGGATTCACAGATACGCAGTATTTT.

There are many counts of this clonotype. The J gene is TRBJ1-1, the V gene TRBV7-3; 8 bases map to TRBD1. This CDR3 region has 13 residues. The V gene's germline CDR1 is SGHTA and CDR2 FQGTGA. V lost 8 bases, J lost 3 bases, and 5 bases stayed unmatched. The CDR3 DNA is TGTGCCAGCCGGGGGACAGGTGACACTGAAGCTTTCTTT. Translating it yields CASRGTGDTEAFF.

This clonotype occurred many times. V gene TRBV5-1 combines with J gene TRBJ2-3; D perhaps matches TRBD2 (6 bases). Trimming pared 1 base from V and 4 bases from J, leaving 10 bases between. This CDR3 has 14 amino acids. Germline assignment: CDR1 SGHRS and CDR2 YFSETQ. The CDR3 DNA is TGCGCCAGCAGCTTGTCGGCTAGCGCAGATACGCAGTATTTT. Translated: CASSLSASADTQYF.

This clonotype was seen repeatedly, ten times or more. The chain carries TRBV25-1 and TRBJ2-3; a weak D match, TRBD1 (5 bases). This CDR3 comprises 10 residues. V dropped 8 bases and J dropped 7 bases, with 7 bases sitting between them. The V gene's germline CDR1 is MGHDK and CDR2 SYGVNS. CDR3 protein: CASAGYTQYF. The DNA for the CDR3 is TGTGCCAGCGCAGGGTATACGCAGTATTTT.

This clonotype was counted only a few times. The CDR3 sequence is CASSPGAVPIYEQYF. CDR3 bases: TGTGCCAGCAGCCCCGGGGCTGTTCCGATCTACGAGCAGTACTTC. The chain recombines TRBV7-6 with TRBJ2-7; D may correspond to TRBD1 or TRBD2 (5 bases each). Per the germline V gene, CDR1 is SGHVS and CDR2 is FNYEAQ. This CDR3 contains 15 residues. V gave up 5 bases and J gave up 3 bases, with 17 bases separating them.

This clonotype was counted at least ten times. The genes are TRBV18 and TRBJ1-1; the D gene is possibly TRBD1 (5 bases). Trimming removed 6 bases at V and 1 base at J, with 12 bases between. The CDR3 is made up of 14 amino acids. Looked up from germline, CDR1 is KGHSH and CDR2 is LQKENI. For the CDR3, the DNA is TGTGCCAGCTCGGTCGGTGGGACGAACACTGAAGCTTTCTTT. It encodes CASSVGGTNTEAFF.

The V call is TRBV6-5, the J call TRBJ2-2; D not certain. Trimming pared 10 bases from V and 3 bases from J, leaving 12 bases between. Germline V gene lookup returns CDR1 MNHEY and CDR2 SVGAGI. This CDR3 has 13 amino acids. The CDR3: CATQDTDTGELFF. The CDR3 DNA reads as TGTGCCACTCAGGATACGGACACCGGGGAGCTGTTTTTT.

The J gene is TRBJ2-7, the V gene TRBV1; the listed D gene, TRBD2, was not tested against the DNA. TRBV1 constitutes a pseudogene. The CDR3 is 18 amino acids. The CDR3 nucleotides read TGCACCAGCAGCCAAGCCGGGACTAGCGGGGGTTTTACCTACGAGCAGTACTTC. It is translated as CTSSQAGTSGGFTYEQYF.

This clonotype was counted many times. The rearrangement uses TRBV5-1 and TRBJ2-1, with D possibly being TRBD1 or TRBD2 (5 bases each). The CDR3 covers 17 residues. Between the trimmed V and J ends, which lost 4 bases and 0 bases, there was a span of 17 bases. Germline assignment: CDR1 SGHRS and CDR2 YFSETQ. The CDR3 DNA reads as TGCGCCAGCAGCCGACAAGGGGACGCCCGCTCCTACAATGAGCAGTTCTTC. Encoded protein: CASSRQGDARSYNEQFF.

This clonotype was observed at least ten times. This chain connects TRBV19 to TRBJ2-7; 9 positions agree with TRBD1. The germline gives CDR1 LNHDA, CDR2 SQIVND (reference sequence). This CDR3 spans 14 amino acids. The V and J ends lost 6 bases and 3 bases, in that order; junction bases with no gene match: 6. Written as DNA, the CDR3 is TGTGCCAGTAGCCAGAGGACAGGGGTCTACGAGCAGTACTTC. Its translation: CASSQRTGVYEQYF. The entire variable domain, with the rest obtained from reference TRBV19 and TRBJ2-7, is as follows: DGGITQSPKYLFRKEGQNVTLSCEQNLNHDAMYWYRQDPGQGLRLIYYSQIVNDFQKGDIAEGYSVSREKKESFPLTVTSAQKNPTAFYLCASSQRTGVYEQYFGPGTRLTVT.

There are a few counts of this clonotype. The chain uses TRBV7-9 and TRBJ1-5, with D unresolved. CDR1 and CDR2 from the germline V gene are SEHNR and FQNEAQ (reference sequence). The V end lost 0 bases, the J end lost 5 bases, and 8 bases lay between the germline ends. This CDR3 comprises 14 residues. DNA for the CDR3: TGTGCCAGCAGCTTAGCGTCTGCTGATCAGCCCCAGCATTTT. This codes for CASSLASADQPQHF.

This clonotype was counted a few times. The chain uses TRBV6-6 and TRBJ2-5; 10 bases are shared with TRBD2. The germline gives CDR1 MNHNY, CDR2 SVGAGI (reference sequence). CDR3 length: 16 residues. The V gene end was trimmed by 4 bases and the J gene end by 1 base; junction bases not matched to a gene: 6. DNA for the CDR3: TGTGCCAGCAGTTCCCTTCTAGCGGGGGCCCAAGAGACCCAGTACTTC. This codes for CASSSLLAGAQETQYF.

In this sample, this clonotype turned up many times. A much larger clonotype is one base distant, so this may be a read error. The genes are TRBV6-6 and TRBJ1-1; no clear D. The CDR3 is 12 residues long. Germline CDR1 is MNHNY and CDR2 is SVGAGI (reference sequence). Written as DNA, the CDR3 is TGTGCCAACAGTCCGGGCCTTGGTCAAGCTTTCTTT. It is translated as CANSPGLGQAFF.

This clonotype was detected a few times. The chain couples TRBV20-1 to TRBJ1-1, with 11 positions matching TRBD1. There are 17 residues in the CDR3. CDR1 is DFQATT, CDR2 SNEGSKA, per germline (reference sequence). J lost 0 bases, V lost 1 base, and 7 bases had no gene match. The CDR3: CSARAGTGGWVNTEAFF. The CDR3 nucleotides are TGCAGTGCTAGAGCGGGGACAGGGGGATGGGTGAACACTGAAGCTTTCTTT.

This clonotype was found many times. V is TRBV5-4 and J is TRBJ2-7; D possibly matches TRBD1 or TRBD2 (5 bases each). This CDR3 contains 15 residues. Per the germline V gene, CDR1 is SGHNT and CDR2 is YYREEE (reference sequence). V lost 1 base and J lost 2, with 13 bases in between. CDR3 amino acids: CASSLPRDGTYEQYF. The CDR3 DNA sequence: TGTGCCAGCAGCTTGCCCCGGGACGGGACCTACGAGCAGTACTTC.

This sequence joins TRBV7-2 and TRBJ1-2; no reliable D call. The CDR3 contains 12 residues. Trimming took 5 bases from V and 10 from J, leaving 14 bases between them. Germline lookup yields CDR1 SGHTA and CDR2 FQGNSA. CDR3 region: CASSPRLRDYTF. The DNA for the CDR3 is TGTGCCAGCAGCCCCAGACTTAGAGACTACACCTTC.